This TCR beta chain was recovered during a study of beta chain features in type 1 diabetes. The entirety of the isolated RNA underwent reverse transcription, so expressed TCRB transcripts were sequenced. Generated by immunoSEQ multiplex PCR, the TCRdb table keeps only in-frame clones and is missing some. The table has about 140,000 clones, 6.9% seen once; the top ten hold more than 1.1%. This CDR3 is built from 16 residues. Germline V gene sequence: CDR1 SGHRS, CDR2 YFSETQ. The V gene end was trimmed by 0 bases and the J gene end by 3 bases; junction bases not matched to a gene: 4. The origin of this receptor is a woman aged 30 to 39 in good health. The chain has TRBV5-1 and TRBJ2-7; 12 nucleotides align to TRBD2. Sequencing was carried out using central memory CD4+ T cells from blood. DNA for the CDR3: TGCGCCAGCAGCTTGGGGCTAGCGGGAGGGGTCTACGAGCAGTACTTC. Residues: CASSLGLAGGVYEQYF.